The rows below give T cell receptor beta chains drawn from one sample of a study of control samples from healthy donors and cancer patients. Clones were read by immunoSEQ multiplex PCR, and TCRdb kept only the in-frame ones, dropping some. This table holds about 120,000 clones, roughly 90% found once. Input material: blood. The receptors originated from a man aged 18 to 29 in good health. CDR3s include the opening cysteine and the closing phenylalanine or tryptophan. Each record gives: clone size, V gene, J gene, D gene, CDR3 DNA, CDR3 protein. D genes are given only for firm matches. Expanded clones get a size class; other rows say once, few or many, or leave the size out.

size: -
V: TRBV29-1
J: TRBJ2-1
D: -
DNA: TGCAGCTCCGCTGGGGGCCTAAATGAGCAGTTCTTC
CDR3: CSSAGGLNEQFF

size: -
V: TRBV18
J: TRBJ1-4
D: -
DNA: TGTGCCAGCTCACCAGGGTACCGTCCTAATGAAAAACTGTTTTTT
CDR3: CASSPGYRPNEKLFF

size: -
V: TRBV19
J: TRBJ1-2
D: TRBD1
DNA: TGTGCCAGCACGGGAAGGACAGGGACTTCGAACTATGGCTACACCTTC
CDR3: CASTGRTGTSNYGYTF

size: many
V: TRBV30
J: TRBJ2-7
D: TRBD2
DNA: TGTGCCTGGAGTGTCGGGAGGGGTGGCCCCTACGAGCAGTACTTC
CDR3: CAWSVGRGGPYEQYF

size: few
V: TRBV27
J: TRBJ1-1
D: -
DNA: TGTGCCAGCAGTTATCTGGGCCGGAACACTGAAGCTTTCTTT
CDR3: CASSYLGRNTEAFF

size: -
V: TRBV6-6
J: TRBJ2-7
D: -
DNA: TGTGCCAGCAGTTACTCGGGAACAGGGCAGGAGCAGTACTTC
CDR3: CASSYSGTGQEQYF

size: -
V: TRBV6-4
J: TRBJ1-2
D: -
DNA: TGTGCCAGCAGTGACTCGACAGGCGCTAAGAACTATGGCTACACCTTC
CDR3: CASSDSTGAKNYGYTF

size: -
V: TRBV21-1
J: TRBJ2-6
D: -
DNA: TGTGCCAGCAGCAAAGTTCCAGGGGATGCTGGGGCCAACGTCCTGACTTTC
CDR3: CASSKVPGDAGANVLTF

size: -
V: TRBV19
J: TRBJ2-4
D: -
DNA: TGTGCCAGTAGTATCGGTGGGGATACTAACATTCAGTACTTC
CDR3: CASSIGGDTNIQYF

size: once
V: TRBV5-1
J: TRBJ1-1
D: TRBD1
DNA: TGCGCCAGCAGCAAGGATACAGGGGTAGGAACTGAAGCTTTCTTT
CDR3: CASSKDTGVGTEAFF

size: -
V: TRBV5-8
J: TRBJ1-1
D: -
DNA: TGTGCCAGCAGCTTGAGGGGGACGGGGAACACTGAAGCTTTCTTT
CDR3: CASSLRGTGNTEAFF

size: few
V: TRBV4-2
J: TRBJ1-2
D: -
DNA: TGTGCCAGCAGCCAAGAACGGGGTAGACATGGCTACACCTTC
CDR3: CASSQERGRHGYTF

size: -
V: TRBV27
J: TRBJ2-1
D: TRBD2
DNA: TGTGCCAGCAGCCTAACCTCTAGCGGGATATTGAATGAGCAGTTCTTC
CDR3: CASSLTSSGILNEQFF

size: once
V: TRBV5-1
J: TRBJ1-2
D: -
DNA: TGCGCCAGCAGAGGTGGCACCGAGAAAGTATATGGCTACACCTTC
CDR3: CASRGGTEKVYGYTF

size: -
V: TRBV5-8
J: TRBJ2-6
D: -
DNA: TGTGCCAGCAGCTTGGCCGTCCTCTCTGGGGCCAACGTCCTGACTTTC
CDR3: CASSLAVLSGANVLTF

size: -
V: TRBV19
J: TRBJ2-1
D: TRBD2
DNA: TGTGCCAGTAGTGCCCGACTAGCGCCATCCAATGAGCAGTTCTTC
CDR3: CASSARLAPSNEQFF

size: -
V: TRBV13
J: TRBJ2-3
D: TRBD2
DNA: TGTGCCAGCAGCCCCCGGACTAGCGGGAGTTATGGTACGCAGTATTTT
CDR3: CASSPRTSGSYGTQYF

size: -
V: TRBV7-2
J: TRBJ1-6
D: TRBD1
DNA: TGTGCCAGCAGCCCAAGACAGGGGGTCTATAATTCACCCCTCCACTTT
CDR3: CASSPRQGVYNSPLHF

size: -
V: TRBV7-3
J: TRBJ1-5
D: -
DNA: TGTGCCAGCAGCTTAACAGCGGACCAGCCCCAGCATTTT
CDR3: CASSLTADQPQHF

size: -
V: TRBV27
J: TRBJ2-7
D: TRBD2
DNA: TGTGCCAGCAGTTTTGTGGCGGGAGGTGATCAGTACTTC
CDR3: CASSFVAGGDQYF

size: few
V: TRBV11-2
J: TRBJ1-2
D: -
DNA: TGTGCCAGCAGCTCCCTGGGGCTAAGGGACTCCGGTAACTATGGCTACACCTTC
CDR3: CASSSLGLRDSGNYGYTF

size: -
V: TRBV3-1/TRBV3-2
J: TRBJ2-7
D: TRBD1
DNA: TGTGCCAGCAGCCAAGGGACAGGGGGCTACGAGCAGTACTTC
CDR3: CASSQGTGGYEQYF